This T cell receptor beta chain was identified during a study of blood T cells in healthy people across ages. Next came a second PCR, run for roughly 6 to 11 cycles, which used a sample-barcoded 5' primer along with a J-beta primer mix. Each CDR3 protein gets one entry after TCRdb re-called the 5' RACE reads with MiXCR. The table includes approximately 1.5 million distinct CDR3 sequences, almost 35% detected once. J lost 7 bases, V lost 4 bases, and 9 bases had no gene match. Germline CDR1 reads SGHDT; CDR2 reads YYEEEE. This CDR3 contains 16 residues. This receptor was obtained from a woman in her 30s in good health. Sequenced sample: blood. The J gene is TRBJ1-6, the V gene TRBV5-6; 9 bases map to TRBD1. In nucleotides, the CDR3 is TGTGCCAGCAGCGAAACCGGGACAGGGTGGAATTCACCCCTCCACTTT. Translating gives CASSETGTGWNSPLHF.